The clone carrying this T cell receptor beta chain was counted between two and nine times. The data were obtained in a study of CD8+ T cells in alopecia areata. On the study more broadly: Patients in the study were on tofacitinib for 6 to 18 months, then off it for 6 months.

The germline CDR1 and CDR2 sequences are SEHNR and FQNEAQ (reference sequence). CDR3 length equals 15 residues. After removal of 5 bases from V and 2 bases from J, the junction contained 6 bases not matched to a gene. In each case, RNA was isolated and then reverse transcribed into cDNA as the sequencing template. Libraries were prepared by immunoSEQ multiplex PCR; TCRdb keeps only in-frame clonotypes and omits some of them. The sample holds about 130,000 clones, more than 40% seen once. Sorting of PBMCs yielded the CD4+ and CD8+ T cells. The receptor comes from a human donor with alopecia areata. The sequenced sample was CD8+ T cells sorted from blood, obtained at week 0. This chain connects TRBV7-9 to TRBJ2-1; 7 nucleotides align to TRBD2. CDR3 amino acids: CASSIVAGAYNEQFF. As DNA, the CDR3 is TGTGCCAGCAGCATCGTGGCGGGGGCCTACAATGAGCAGTTCTTC.